These 3 T cell receptor beta chains were all obtained from the same sample, sequenced in a study of T cells after yellow fever vaccination. TCRdb passed the 5' RACE reads through MiXCR, listing each CDR3 protein once. The sample shows about 63,000 distinct CDR3 sequences, roughly 7.4% of them seen only once. The material sequenced was CD8+ T cells sorted from PBMCs, taken 15 days after the yellow fever booster vaccination. The receptor set was obtained from a man aged 30 to 39 who received the YFV17D yellow fever vaccine.

This clonotype showed up many times. The gene calls are TRBV20-1 and TRBJ2-1, with D possibly matching TRBD2 (6 bases). Trimming left V 3 bases short and J 9 bases short, with 21 bases between. Germline-derived CDR1 and CDR2 are DFQATT and SNEGSKA (reference sequence). CDR3 length: 15 amino acids. The DNA of the CDR3 is TGCAGTGCTAGGACGGACCGGGAGTCCTTCTTTGAGCAGTTCTTC. Its protein product is CSARTDRESFFEQFF.

This clonotype was seen repeatedly, ten times or more. This CDR3 is CASSQVHQETQYF. The DNA for the CDR3 is TGTGCCAGCAGCCAGGTGCACCAAGAGACCCAGTACTTC. The chain has TRBV3-1 and TRBJ2-5; no definite D call. The CDR3 totals 13 residues. The germline V gene has CDR1 LGHDT and CDR2 YNNKEL (reference sequence). Trimming stripped 3 bases from V and 0 bases from J, with 5 bases between.

In its sample, this clonotype was seen many times. The chain is built from TRBV12-3 or TRBV12-4 and TRBJ2-1; 12 positions match TRBD2. CDR3 size: 14 residues. Losses at the gene ends were 6 bases for V and 6 bases for J; bases not matched to a gene: 3. In nucleotides, the CDR3 is TGTGCCAGCAGATCGACTAGCGGGGGCAATGAGCAGTTCTTC. This encodes CASRSTSGGNEQFF.